This T cell receptor beta chain derives from a study of read filtering for tumor transcriptome and immune sequencing. As for the study in general: Among patients, roughly 17 were male and 14 female, aged roughly 45 to 90 (mean about 69). Transcriptome libraries were built from DNase-treated RNA. Study-wide findings and caveats: The CD138-negative fraction was mixed bone marrow immune cells, not pure T cells.

Germline V gene data show CDR1 as SEHNR and CDR2 as FQNEAQ (reference sequence). The germline V and J ends were trimmed by 5 bases and 4 bases, with 12 bases remaining between them. CDR3 length equals 15 residues. A note on this clonotype: The antigen remains undetermined.

From approximately 430 ng of RNA, a library with molecular barcoded alpha/delta and beta/gamma adaptors was made. TCRdb fed the reads into MiXCR, producing one record per CDR3 protein. The sample holds 60,000 or so distinct CDR3 sequences, roughly a fifth seen once. The sequence was collected from a donor aged 40 or older with multiple myeloma. The V and J genes are TRBV7-9 and TRBJ1-6; TRBD1 might be the D (6 bases). The sample comprised a population of CD138-negative cells sorted from bone marrow. The CDR3 reads CASSQGQSYNSPLHF. The CDR3 DNA reads as TGTGCCAGCAGCCAGGGACAAAGTTATAATTCACCCCTCCACTTT.